This T cell receptor (beta chain) was recovered during a study of monozygotic twins with cystic fibrosis. Clones were sequenced by immunoSEQ multiplex PCR, and TCRdb holds only the in-frame ones, with some missing. The sample includes more than 11,000 clones, around 87% seen only once; the top ten take around 0.73%. The study, taken as a whole, reports: Monozygotic CF twins shared more identical nucleotide clonotypes than unrelated patients.

In the case of this clone: Antigen: not known.

The TCR originated in a boy aged 5-17 years with cystic fibrosis. Material: blood.

The CDR3 nucleotides are TGTGCCAGCAGTTACGGGACAGTGAACACTGAAGCTTTCTTT. It is translated as CASSYGTVNTEAFF. V gene TRBV6-6 combines with J gene TRBJ1-1; 7 nucleotides align to TRBD1. CDR1 MNHNY and CDR2 SVGAGI come from the germline V gene (reference sequence). The V gene end was trimmed by 2 bases and the J gene end by 0 bases; junction bases not matched to a gene: 0. This CDR3 region has 14 residues.